Following are 20 T cell receptor beta chains from one sample sequenced in a study of blood T cell repertoires in COVID-19. The repertoire was sequenced with immunoSEQ multiplex PCR; TCRdb's copy has only in-frame clones and lacks some. Of roughly 180,000 clones in the sample, approximately 85% were seen once. Specimen: PBMCs or T cells enriched from blood (not recorded which). Source of these receptors: a man in his forties who had recovered from COVID-19.

J is TRBJ2-7 and V is TRBV9; possible D gene TRBD2, 5 bases. V was clipped by 0 bases and J by 7 bases, with 11 bases between them. The CDR3 is 13 amino acids. Germline V CDR1 and CDR2: SGDLS, YYNGEE. The CDR3: CASSVGTPGEQYF. The CDR3 DNA reads TGTGCCAGCAGCGTAGGGACTCCTGGGGAGCAGTACTTC.

The chain joins TRBV7-2 to TRBJ1-1; D call uncertain. The V end was cut by 1 base, the J end by 4 bases, with 10 bases between. This CDR3 has 14 residues. Per germline, CDR1 SGHTA and CDR2 FQGNSA. Here the CDR3 DNA reads TGTGCCAGCAGCTTAGATGGCGGAGGCACTGAAGCTTTCTTT. This codes for CASSLDGGGTEAFF. The full variable domain, with the rest looked up from reference TRBV7-2 and TRBJ1-1, is GAGVSQSPSNKVTEKGKDVELRCDPISGHTALYWYRQSLGQGLEFLIYFQGNSAPDKSGLPSDRFSAERTGGSVSTLTIQRTQQEDSAVYLCASSLDGGGTEAFFGQGTRLTVV.

The V gene is TRBV27, the J gene TRBJ1-1; tentative D call: TRBD1 (5 bases). V was trimmed by 2 bases and J by 3 bases, leaving 13 bases between them. The CDR3 is 15 amino acids. Germline values: CDR1 MNHEY, CDR2 SMNVEV (reference sequence). In DNA, the CDR3 is TGTGCCAGCAGTTTAGGTCCCGGGGGGTACACTGAAGCTTTCTTT. This translates into CASSLGPGGYTEAFF.

The CDR3 reads CASSLRALGYTF. CDR3 in DNA: TGTGCCAGCAGTTTGCGGGCATTGGGCTACACCTTC. The chain recombines TRBV28 with TRBJ1-2; no reliable D call. Trimming stripped 3 bases from V and 8 bases from J, with 10 bases between. Per the germline V gene, CDR1 is MDHEN and CDR2 is SYDVKM. The CDR3 has 12 amino acids.

This clone was seen a few times. Written as DNA, the CDR3 is TGTGCCAGCAGCGTTCCGGCGGGCGGGCACAATGAGCAGTTCTTC. This gives the protein CASSVPAGGHNEQFF. The rearrangement joins TRBV2 to TRBJ2-1; D is possibly TRBD2 (5 bases). Trimming took 6 bases from V and 5 from J, leaving 17 bases between them. CDR3 size: 15 residues. Germline V gene sequence: CDR1 SNHLY, CDR2 FYNNEI.

This chain joins TRBV10-3 and TRBJ1-2, with 8 bases lining up with TRBD1. The ends lost 8 bases at V and 7 bases at J; junction bases unmatched: 9. The CDR3 has 13 amino acids. Germline CDR1 and CDR2: ENHRY and SYGVKD. DNA of the CDR3: TGTGCCATCGAAGGACAGGGAGCGTTTGGCTACACCTTC. This sequence encodes CAIEGQGAFGYTF.

The chain is built from TRBV24-1 and TRBJ1-2; no reliable D call. The CDR3 consists of 16 residues. V lost 5 bases and J lost 4, with 19 bases in between. Germline lookup yields CDR1 KGHDR and CDR2 SFDVKD. The DNA for the CDR3 is TGTGCCACCAGTGGGTTGTTGAGGAATTCCAGCTATGGCTACACCTTC. It specifies CATSGLLRNSSYGYTF.

The chain couples TRBV6-5 to TRBJ1-1; 8 bases are shared with TRBD1. CDR3 length equals 14 residues. CDR1 and CDR2 (germline): MNHEY, SVGAGI. The J segment lost 5 bases and the V segment lost 6 bases, leaving 8 bases of the junction unmatched. The CDR3 region has the DNA TGTGCCAGCAGCGACCAGGGGGCGAAGACTGAAGCTTTCTTT. Translated, it gives CASSDQGAKTEAFF.

This clone has a single count. This chain uses TRBV5-6 with TRBJ2-7; 7 bases align to TRBD1. This CDR3 has 15 amino acids. J gave up 3 bases and V 1 base, and 7 bases lay outside the gene matches. Germline V lookup: CDR1 SGHDT, CDR2 YYEEEE. The CDR3 DNA reads TGTGCCAGCAGCTTGTTAGACAGGGACAACTACGAGCAGTACTTC. It encodes CASSLLDRDNYEQYF.

V usage is TRBV19 and J usage is TRBJ1-5; tentative D call: TRBD1 (6 bases). With 7 bases removed from V and 3 bases from J, the gap between germline ends came to 19 bases. Germline-derived CDR1 and CDR2 are LNHDA and SQIVND (reference sequence). The CDR3 extends over 16 amino acids. CDR3 DNA sequence: TGTGCCAGTACCTATGGGGGACACTTCCCCAATCAGCCCCAGCATTTT. Translation gives CASTYGGHFPNQPQHF.

This chain connects TRBV5-6 to TRBJ2-2; a possible D gene is TRBD2 (5 bases). The CDR3 runs 14 residues. Trimming shortened V by 0 bases and J by 4 bases, and 7 bases separated the two germline ends. Germline CDR1 and CDR2: SGHDT and YYEEEE. Here the CDR3 DNA reads TGTGCCAGCAGCTTGGGACTACGCACCGGGGAGCTGTTTTTT. Its translation is CASSLGLRTGELFF.

This chain links TRBV11-3 with TRBJ1-3; D perhaps matches TRBD1 (6 bases). V was pared by 4 bases and J by 0 bases, with 16 bases between. Germline V gene lookup returns CDR1 SGHNT and CDR2 YENEEA. This CDR3 contains 17 residues. CDR3 nucleotide sequence: TGTGCCAGCAGCTCTTACGGGACAACCCTCTCTGGAAACACCATATATTTT. It encodes CASSSYGTTLSGNTIYF.

The chain uses TRBV7-2 and TRBJ1-4, with 9 bases that match TRBD1. Germline CDR1 and CDR2: SGHTA and FQGNSA. The CDR3 has 16 amino acids. V was clipped by 5 bases and J by 5 bases; unmatched bases: 9. CDR3 residues: CASSPAGGQGNEKLFF. DNA for the CDR3: TGTGCCAGCAGCCCTGCGGGGGGACAGGGAAATGAAAAACTGTTTTTT.

The V gene is TRBV10-3, the J gene TRBJ1-1; 8 nucleotides line up with TRBD1. V lost 7 bases to trimming and J lost 5 bases; unmatched junction nucleotides: 3. Germline loops: CDR1 ENHRY, CDR2 SYGVKD. The CDR3 covers 12 residues. The CDR3 sequence: CAITRDRTEAFF. The DNA for the CDR3 is TGTGCCATCACCCGGGACAGGACTGAAGCTTTCTTT.

This clone showed up just once. The chain carries TRBV19 and TRBJ1-1, with TRBD1 matching 9 bases. V shed 10 bases and J 1 base; nucleotides not matched to a gene: 10. Germline V gene data show CDR1 as LNHDA and CDR2 as SQIVND (reference sequence). The CDR3 contains 15 residues. The CDR3, as DNA: TGTGCCACCACGGACAGGGGAGGGGGGAACACTGAAGCTTTCTTT. Encoded protein: CATTDRGGGNTEAFF. Drawing the rest from reference TRBV19 and TRBJ1-1, the complete variable domain is DGGITQSPKYLFRKEGQNVTLSCEQNLNHDAMYWYRQDPGQGLRLIYYSQIVNDFQKGDIAEGYSVSREKKESFPLTVTSAQKNPTAFYLCATTDRGGGNTEAFFGQGTRLTVV.

The chain couples TRBV5-4 to TRBJ1-2; no reliable D call. Germline CDR1 reads SGHNT; CDR2 reads YYREEE (reference sequence). Trimming shortened V by 4 bases and J by 8 bases, and 15 bases separated the two germline ends. The CDR3 loop spans 13 amino acids. Here the CDR3 reads CASSKKALEGYTF. CDR3 DNA: TGTGCCAGCAGCAAAAAGGCCCTGGAGGGCTACACCTTC.

The genes are TRBV2 and TRBJ1-6, with 10 bases fitting TRBD1. Germline V gene data show CDR1 as SNHLY and CDR2 as FYNNEI. CDR3 length: 15 residues. V lost 4 bases and J lost 7; bases outside the gene matches: 4. The CDR3 DNA is TGTGCCAGCAGTGGAGAGGGACAGGGGAATTCACCCCTCCACTTT. Translation: CASSGEGQGNSPLHF.

The chain carries TRBV19 and TRBJ1-1, with a weak D call TRBD1 (5 bases). Germline V gene lookup returns CDR1 LNHDA and CDR2 SQIVND (reference sequence). The CDR3 contains 13 residues. Trimming took off 2 bases at V and 5 bases at J, with 9 bases between the two ends. The CDR3 DNA reads as TGTGCCAGTAGTATACAGGGCCGGACTGAAGCTTTCTTT. Translated: CASSIQGRTEAFF.

This clone has a single count. The rearrangement links TRBV9 to TRBJ2-2; 11 positions agree with TRBD1. This CDR3 is 18 amino acids long. The V gene's germline CDR1 is SGDLS and CDR2 YYNGEE. V shed 0 bases, J shed 4 bases, and the junction held 8 bases outside the gene matches. This CDR3 reads CASSVGVGQGAITGELFF. The DNA for the CDR3 is TGTGCCAGCAGCGTAGGCGTCGGACAGGGGGCAATCACCGGGGAGCTGTTTTTT.

The rearrangement uses TRBV10-3 and TRBJ2-7; no firm D call. V lost 10 bases to trimming and J lost 0 bases, with 13 bases between them. This CDR3 spans 13 amino acids. Germline V gene data show CDR1 as ENHRY and CDR2 as SYGVKD. The CDR3 is CATAPYSSYEQYF. The CDR3, as DNA: TGTGCCACCGCTCCCTATAGCTCCTACGAGCAGTACTTC.